The rows below give T cell receptor beta chains drawn from one sample of a study of patients and donors after allogeneic stem cell transplantation. TCRdb used MiXCR to reprocess the RT-PCR reads, holding one entry per CDR3 protein. The table has 150,000 to 200,000 distinct CDR3 sequences, 24% seen once. Material for sequencing was blood, either unsorted or a sorted T cell fraction (not recorded which). These receptors came from a human donor who was either an allogeneic HSCT recipient or a stem cell or donor lymphocyte infusion donor (not recorded which). It is not recorded whose cells these are; they may come from a transplant donor. Each CDR3 is given with its conserved first and last residue. The D gene is left open where the match is weak. Clone size is given for some rows only: seen once, a few or many times, or a class if the clone is expanded.

clone_size: .
v_call: TRBV11-3
d_call: .
j_call: TRBJ2-1
cdr3_nt: TGTGCCAGCAGCGTGATGGCAGCGAAAGCTGTGTCCTACAATGAGCAGTTCTTC
cdr3_aa: CASSVMAAKAVSYNEQFF

clone_size: .
v_call: TRBV3-1
d_call: .
j_call: TRBJ2-1
cdr3_nt: TGTGCCAGCAGCCAAGATGAGACTTTGGTTTGGGAGCAGTTCTTC
cdr3_aa: CASSQDETLVWEQFF

clone_size: .
v_call: TRBV9
d_call: .
j_call: TRBJ2-1
cdr3_nt: TGTGCCAGCAGCGCCGTCAGGCCTAGCTCCTACAATGAGCAGTTCTTC
cdr3_aa: CASSAVRPSSYNEQFF

clone_size: .
v_call: TRBV5-1
d_call: TRBD1
j_call: TRBJ2-4
cdr3_nt: TGCGCCAGCAGCTTTGACAGGGTTTGGAACATTCAGTACTTC
cdr3_aa: CASSFDRVWNIQYF

clone_size: .
v_call: TRBV18
d_call: .
j_call: TRBJ1-2
cdr3_nt: TGTGCCAGCTCACCCGATCTTGTGCGGGGTTATGGCTACACCTTC
cdr3_aa: CASSPDLVRGYGYTF

clone_size: few
v_call: TRBV5-1
d_call: .
j_call: TRBJ1-2
cdr3_nt: TGCGCCAGCAGCCCCCGCCCCCCGGGGTTGGACTATGGCTACACCTTC
cdr3_aa: CASSPRPPGLDYGYTF

clone_size: few
v_call: TRBV7-6
d_call: .
j_call: TRBJ1-4
cdr3_nt: TGTGCCAGCAGCTTAGAGGGCAGCTATAATGAAAAACTGTTTTTT
cdr3_aa: CASSLEGSYNEKLFF

clone_size: once
v_call: TRBV4-3
d_call: .
j_call: TRBJ2-1
cdr3_nt: TGCGCCAGCAGCCAAGCGGTAGCGTTGACGCGTGAGCAGTTCTTC
cdr3_aa: CASSQAVALTREQFF

clone_size: few
v_call: TRBV7-6
d_call: .
j_call: TRBJ1-3
cdr3_nt: TGTGCCAGCAGCTTTTCCCCGTCTGGAGGAAACACCATATATTTT
cdr3_aa: CASSFSPSGGNTIYF

clone_size: .
v_call: TRBV9
d_call: .
j_call: TRBJ2-5
cdr3_nt: TGTGCCAGCAGCGTAGGGAACCAAGAGACCCAGTACTTC
cdr3_aa: CASSVGNQETQYF

clone_size: .
v_call: TRBV13
d_call: .
j_call: TRBJ2-1
cdr3_nt: TGTGCCAGCAGCTTGTCCGGGACACCCCCGGAGAATGAGCAGTTCTTC
cdr3_aa: CASSLSGTPPENEQFF

clone_size: many
v_call: TRBV5-1
d_call: .
j_call: TRBJ1-4
cdr3_nt: TGCGCCAGCAGCTCTGGAGGCTCAAGATTACTTGAAAAACTGTTTTTT
cdr3_aa: CASSSGGSRLLEKLFF

clone_size: .
v_call: TRBV12-3/TRBV12-4
d_call: .
j_call: TRBJ2-6
cdr3_nt: TGTGCCAGCAGCGCTGGTAGCTCTGGGGCCAACGTCCTGACTTTC
cdr3_aa: CASSAGSSGANVLTF

clone_size: .
v_call: TRBV5-1
d_call: TRBD2
j_call: TRBJ2-1
cdr3_nt: TGCGCCAGCAGCGCTTCGGGACTAGCGACCTACAATGAGCAGTTCTTC
cdr3_aa: CASSASGLATYNEQFF

clone_size: .
v_call: TRBV4-1
d_call: .
j_call: TRBJ1-1
cdr3_nt: TGCGCCAGCAGCCAAGATGAACAGACTGAAGCTTTCTTT
cdr3_aa: CASSQDEQTEAFF

clone_size: .
v_call: TRBV6-5
d_call: .
j_call: TRBJ2-3
cdr3_nt: TGTGCCAGCTCCTCTACACCCTTCGGGCGAGATACGCAGTATTTT
cdr3_aa: CASSSTPFGRDTQYF

clone_size: few
v_call: TRBV20-1
d_call: TRBD1
j_call: TRBJ2-3
cdr3_nt: TGCAGTGCTAGAGCTCAGGGGGCCGGACAAGATACGCAGTATTTT
cdr3_aa: CSARAQGAGQDTQYF

clone_size: few
v_call: TRBV9
d_call: .
j_call: TRBJ1-6
cdr3_nt: TGTGCCAGCAGCGTAGGGGATCTGAGCTCCTATAATTCACCCCTCCACTTT
cdr3_aa: CASSVGDLSSYNSPLHF

clone_size: .
v_call: TRBV11-2
d_call: .
j_call: TRBJ2-3
cdr3_nt: TGTGCCAGCAGCTTAGGGGGGGGGCCAGTAAGCACAGATACGCAGTATTTT
cdr3_aa: CASSLGGGPVSTDTQYF

clone_size: .
v_call: TRBV10-3
d_call: TRBD2
j_call: TRBJ2-1
cdr3_nt: TGTGCCATCACCCGAGAAGGGACTAGCGTAGGCAATGAGCAGTTCTTC
cdr3_aa: CAITREGTSVGNEQFF

clone_size: .
v_call: TRBV10-3
d_call: TRBD2
j_call: TRBJ2-7
cdr3_nt: TGTGCCATCAGTCCACTAGCGGAATACGAGCAGTACTTC
cdr3_aa: CAISPLAEYEQYF

clone_size: .
v_call: TRBV5-6
d_call: .
j_call: TRBJ2-7
cdr3_nt: TGTGCCAGCAGCTTGAACTACGAGCAGTACTTC
cdr3_aa: CASSLNYEQYF

clone_size: many
v_call: TRBV29-1
d_call: .
j_call: TRBJ2-7
cdr3_nt: TGCAGCGCCACCGGGGCCAGGAATTTCTACGAGCAGTACTTC
cdr3_aa: CSATGARNFYEQYF

clone_size: .
v_call: TRBV29-1
d_call: TRBD1
j_call: TRBJ1-2
cdr3_nt: TGCAGCGGACACCAGGGGGGCTCTGGTGGCTACACCTTC
cdr3_aa: CSGHQGGSGGYTF

clone_size: .
v_call: TRBV27
d_call: TRBD2
j_call: TRBJ2-3
cdr3_nt: TGTGCCAGCAGTCGGGGACTAGCGGTTGCAGATACGCAGTATTTT
cdr3_aa: CASSRGLAVADTQYF

clone_size: .
v_call: TRBV21-1
d_call: .
j_call: TRBJ2-7
cdr3_nt: TGTGCCAGCAGCATCGAGGCCGGACAGGACCGCCCCTACGAGCAGTACTTC
cdr3_aa: CASSIEAGQDRPYEQYF

clone_size: .
v_call: TRBV12-3/TRBV12-4
d_call: .
j_call: TRBJ2-5
cdr3_nt: TGTGCCAGCAGTTTAGTGTTGCTCCGTCAAGAGACCCAGTACTTC
cdr3_aa: CASSLVLLRQETQYF

clone_size: .
v_call: TRBV2
d_call: TRBD1
j_call: TRBJ1-2
cdr3_nt: TGTGCCGCGAGCCGGGACAGGGGGACTTACACCTTC
cdr3_aa: CAASRDRGTYTF

clone_size: .
v_call: TRBV5-1
d_call: .
j_call: TRBJ1-2
cdr3_nt: TGCGCCAGCAGCCCGCCGGGAATTTTCAACTATGGCTACACCTTC
cdr3_aa: CASSPPGIFNYGYTF